The 3 T cell receptor beta chains below all came from one sample that was sequenced in a study of beta chain features in type 1 diabetes. Overall study results and limits: The study found moderately but significantly shorter TCRB CDR3s in all four CD4+ subsets of Type 1 diabetes patients.

The investigators reverse transcribed all of the isolated RNA, so they sequenced expressed TCRB transcripts. Measured with immunoSEQ multiplex PCR; TCRdb has only the in-frame clones, and not every one. The sample includes hundreds of thousands of clones, around 15% seen only once; the top ten take approximately 0.042%. For these receptors, no antigen is known. Sequenced material: naive CD4+ T cells from blood. The receptor source for this set is a man younger than 35 with type 1 diabetes.

This clone was observed a few times. The same CDR3 can be traced to other DNA sequences in this sample. The J gene is TRBJ2-7, the V gene TRBV11-2; TRBD2 agrees at 12 bases. Germline assignment: CDR1 SGHAT and CDR2 FQNNGV. The CDR3 sequence is 15 residues long. V lost 4 bases to trimming and J lost 4 bases; unmatched junction nucleotides: 5. CDR3 DNA: TGTGCCAGCAGCTCACTAGCGGGAGGTAGTTACGAGCAGTACTTC. Translated, it gives CASSSLAGGSYEQYF.

This clone occurred a few times. The chain employs TRBV30 and TRBJ2-3; 7 nucleotides match TRBD2. CDR1 and CDR2 (germline): GTSNPN, SVGIG (reference sequence). J lost 1 base, V lost 2 bases, and 6 bases had no gene match. The CDR3 consists of 15 residues. CDR3 amino acids: CAWSIAGVRTDTQYF. DNA for the CDR3: TGTGCCTGGAGTATTGCGGGGGTTCGCACAGATACGCAGTATTTT.

The CDR3 loop is CATSRDLPGQIYNEQFF. The CDR3 DNA follows: TGTGCCACCAGCAGAGATCTCCCGGGACAGATATACAATGAGCAGTTCTTC. This chain connects TRBV15 to TRBJ2-1, with TRBD1 matching 7 bases. V trimming: 0 bases; J trimming: 4 bases; junction bases outside the gene matches: 9. The germline V gene encodes CDR1 LNHNV and CDR2 YYDKDF (reference sequence). The CDR3 loop spans 17 amino acids.